These 6 T cell receptor beta chains originate from one sample sequenced in a study of T cell responses to AZD1222 COVID-19 vaccine. Measured with immunoSEQ multiplex PCR; TCRdb has only the in-frame clones, and not every one. The data hold 95,000 to 150,000 clones, with 88% observed a single time. Material: peripheral blood, obtained on day 0 of AZD1222 vaccination. Receptors originate from an adult in good health.

The gene calls are TRBV12-3 or TRBV12-4 and TRBJ1-5, with a weak D call TRBD1 (5 bases). Trimming cost V 5 bases and J 9 bases, with 14 bases left between them. The CDR3 sequence is 13 residues long. The DNA for the CDR3 is TGTGCCAGCAGTCCCGGGACCCTTGGGCCCCAGCATTTT. This translates into CASSPGTLGPQHF.

J is TRBJ1-2 and V is TRBV12-3 or TRBV12-4, with 8 bases aligning to TRBD1. V lost 6 bases and J lost 7; bases outside the gene matches: 7. The length of the CDR3 is 13 residues. The CDR3 loop reads CASSPTGESGYTF. The CDR3 DNA follows: TGTGCCAGCAGCCCGACAGGGGAGAGTGGCTACACCTTC.

This chain uses TRBV19 with TRBJ2-7, with TRBD1 matching over 7 bases. CDR1 and CDR2 (germline): LNHDA, SQIVND (reference sequence). Trimming removed 6 bases from V and 1 base from J; junction bases left unmatched: 9. The CDR3 length is 15 residues. The CDR3 is CASSRPGTASYEQYF. Here the CDR3 DNA reads TGTGCCAGTAGCCGACCCGGGACAGCTTCCTACGAGCAGTACTTC.

The chain is built from TRBV5-4 and TRBJ2-5, with TRBD2 matching 9 bases. Germline V gene data show CDR1 as SGHNT and CDR2 as YYREEE (reference sequence). V lost 4 bases, J lost 1 base, and 2 bases stayed unmatched. This CDR3 is 14 amino acids long. The CDR3 reads CASSASGAQETQYF. In DNA form, the CDR3 reads TGTGCCAGCAGCGCTAGCGGGGCCCAAGAGACCCAGTACTTC. The full variable domain, in which reference TRBV5-4 and TRBJ2-5 provide the parts outside the CDR3, is ETGVTQSPTHLIKTRGQQVTLRCSSQSGHNTVSWYQQALGQGPQFIFQYYREEENGRGNFPPRFSGLQFPNYSSELNVNALELDDSALYLCASSASGAQETQYFGPGTRLLVL.

CDR3 sequence: CASSLGLAGGQDTQYF. CDR3 DNA: TGTGCCAGCAGCTTAGGACTAGCGGGGGGACAAGATACGCAGTATTTT. The chain joins TRBV11-2 to TRBJ2-3, with 13 bases matching TRBD2. Trimming at V came to 1 base and at J to 5 bases, leaving 3 bases not matched to a gene. CDR1 is SGHAT, CDR2 FQNNGV, per germline. This CDR3 is 16 amino acids long.

The chain combines TRBV2 with TRBJ2-7; D is possibly TRBD1 or TRBD2 (5 bases each). Germline V lookup: CDR1 SNHLY, CDR2 FYNNEI. Trimming pared 6 bases from V and 4 bases from J, leaving 16 bases between. This CDR3 has 14 amino acids. CDR3 region: CASRGTEVSYEQYF. For the CDR3, the DNA is TGTGCCAGCAGAGGGACCGAAGTGAGTTACGAGCAGTACTTC.